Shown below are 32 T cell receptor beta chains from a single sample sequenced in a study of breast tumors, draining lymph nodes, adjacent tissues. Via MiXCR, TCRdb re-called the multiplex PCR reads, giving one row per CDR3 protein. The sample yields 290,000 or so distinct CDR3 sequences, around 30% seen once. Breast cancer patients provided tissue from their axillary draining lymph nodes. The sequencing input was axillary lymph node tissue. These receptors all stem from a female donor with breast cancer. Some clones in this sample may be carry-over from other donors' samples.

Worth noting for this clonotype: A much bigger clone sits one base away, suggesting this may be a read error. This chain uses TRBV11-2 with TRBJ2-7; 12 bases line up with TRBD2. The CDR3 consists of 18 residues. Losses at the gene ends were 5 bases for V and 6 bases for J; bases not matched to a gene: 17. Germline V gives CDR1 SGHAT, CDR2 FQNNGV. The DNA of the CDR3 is TGTGCCAGCAGCCCCCGGGCTGGGCTAGCGGGAGGGCCGTCCGAGCAGTACTTC. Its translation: CASSPRAGLAGGPSEQYF.

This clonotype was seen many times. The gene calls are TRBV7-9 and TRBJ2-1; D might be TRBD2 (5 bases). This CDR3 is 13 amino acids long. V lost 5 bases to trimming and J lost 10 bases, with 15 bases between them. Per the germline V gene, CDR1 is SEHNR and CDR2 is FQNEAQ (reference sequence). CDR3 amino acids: CASSPRELGEQFF. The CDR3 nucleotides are TGTGCCAGCAGCCCGAGGGAACTAGGGGAGCAGTTCTTC.

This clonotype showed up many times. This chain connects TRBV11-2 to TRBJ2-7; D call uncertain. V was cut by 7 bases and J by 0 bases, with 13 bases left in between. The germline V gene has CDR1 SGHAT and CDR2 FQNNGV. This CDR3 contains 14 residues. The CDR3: CASTSDPSSYEQYF. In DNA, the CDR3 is TGTGCCAGCACCAGCGACCCAAGCTCCTACGAGCAGTACTTC.

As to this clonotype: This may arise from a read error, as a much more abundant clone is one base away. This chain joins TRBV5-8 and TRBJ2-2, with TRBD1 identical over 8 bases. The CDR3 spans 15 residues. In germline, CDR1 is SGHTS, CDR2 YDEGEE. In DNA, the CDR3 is TGTGCCAGCAGCTTCAGGGGGCAAAACACCGGGGAGCTGCTTTTT. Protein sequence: CASSFRGQNTGELLF.

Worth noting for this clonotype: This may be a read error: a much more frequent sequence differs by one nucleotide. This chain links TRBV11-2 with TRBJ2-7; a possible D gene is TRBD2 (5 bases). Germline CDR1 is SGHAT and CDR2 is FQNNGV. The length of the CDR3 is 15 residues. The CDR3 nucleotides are TGTGCCAGCAGCTTAGTCTCGACTACCGCATCGATCGGGAACTTC. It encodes CASSLVSTTASIGNF. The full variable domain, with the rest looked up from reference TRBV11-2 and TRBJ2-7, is EAGVAQSPRYKIIEKRQSVAFWCNPISGHATLYWYQQILGQGPKLLIQFQNNGVVDDSQLPKDRFSAERLKGVDSTLKIQPAKLEDSAVYLCASSLVSTTASIGNFGPGTRLTVT.

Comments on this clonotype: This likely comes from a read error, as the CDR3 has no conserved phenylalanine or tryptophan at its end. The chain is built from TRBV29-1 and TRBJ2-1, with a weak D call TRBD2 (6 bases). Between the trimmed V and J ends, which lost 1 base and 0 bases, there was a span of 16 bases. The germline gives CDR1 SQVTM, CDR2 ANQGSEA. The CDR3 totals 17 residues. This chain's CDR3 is CSVEAPGRESSYNEQFL. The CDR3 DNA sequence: TGCAGCGTTGAAGCCCCGGGACGGGAGAGCTCCTACAATGAGCAGTTCCTC.

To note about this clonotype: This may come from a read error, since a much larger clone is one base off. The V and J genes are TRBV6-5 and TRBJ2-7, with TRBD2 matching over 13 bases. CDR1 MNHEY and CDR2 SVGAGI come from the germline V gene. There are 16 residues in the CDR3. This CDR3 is CASSRLAGGQSYGQYF. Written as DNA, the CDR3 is TGTGCCAGCAGCCGACTAGCGGGAGGCCAATCGTACGGGCAGTACTTC.

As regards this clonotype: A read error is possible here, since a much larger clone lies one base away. CDR3 sequence: CVSSRGVGATDTQYF. The CDR3 region has the DNA TGCGTCAGCAGCCGGGGGGTGGGGGCTACAGATACGCAGTATTTT. The gene calls are TRBV5-1 and TRBJ2-3, with D possibly matching TRBD2 (7 bases). This CDR3 spans 15 amino acids. Germline CDR1 and CDR2: SGHRS and YFSETQ.

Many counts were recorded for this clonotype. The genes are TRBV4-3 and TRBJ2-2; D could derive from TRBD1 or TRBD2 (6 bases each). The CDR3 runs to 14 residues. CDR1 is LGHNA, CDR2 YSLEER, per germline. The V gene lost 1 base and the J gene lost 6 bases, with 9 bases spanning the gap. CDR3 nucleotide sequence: TGCGCCAGCAGCCAAGCGGGGGCGGCCGGGGAGCTGTTTTTT. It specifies CASSQAGAAGELFF.

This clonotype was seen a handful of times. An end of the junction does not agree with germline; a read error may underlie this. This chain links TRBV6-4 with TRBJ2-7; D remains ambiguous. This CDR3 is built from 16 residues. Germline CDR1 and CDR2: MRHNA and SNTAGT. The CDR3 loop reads CASSHSIGSSTDEQYF. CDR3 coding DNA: TGTGCCAGCAGTCACTCGATCGGAAGTTCGACCGACGAGCAGTACTTC.

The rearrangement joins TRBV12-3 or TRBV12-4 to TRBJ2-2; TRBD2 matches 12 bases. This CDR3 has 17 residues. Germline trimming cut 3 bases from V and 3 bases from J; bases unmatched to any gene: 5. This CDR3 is CASSFASGRVDTGELFF. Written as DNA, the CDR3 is TGTGCCAGCAGTTTTGCTAGCGGGAGGGTAGACACCGGGGAGCTGTTTTTT.

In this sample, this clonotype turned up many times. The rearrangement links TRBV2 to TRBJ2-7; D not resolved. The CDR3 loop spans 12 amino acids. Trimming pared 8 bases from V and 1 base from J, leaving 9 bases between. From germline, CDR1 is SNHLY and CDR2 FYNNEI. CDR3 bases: TGTGCCAGCCATGGAGAGTCCTACGAGCAGTACTTC. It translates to CASHGESYEQYF.

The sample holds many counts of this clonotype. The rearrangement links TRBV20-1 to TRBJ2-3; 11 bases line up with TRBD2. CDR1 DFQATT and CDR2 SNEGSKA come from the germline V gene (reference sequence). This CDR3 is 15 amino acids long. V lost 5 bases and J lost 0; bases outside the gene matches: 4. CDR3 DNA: TGCAGTGCTTCAAGGACTAGCGGGAGCACAGATACGCAGTATTTT. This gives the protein CSASRTSGSTDTQYF.

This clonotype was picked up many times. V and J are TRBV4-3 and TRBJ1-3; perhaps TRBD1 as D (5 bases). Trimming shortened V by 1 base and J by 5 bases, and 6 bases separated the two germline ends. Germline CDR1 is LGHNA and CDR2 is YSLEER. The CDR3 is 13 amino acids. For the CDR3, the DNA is TGCGCCAGCAGCCAAGGGGGGAGAAACACCATATATTTT. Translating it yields CASSQGGRNTIYF.

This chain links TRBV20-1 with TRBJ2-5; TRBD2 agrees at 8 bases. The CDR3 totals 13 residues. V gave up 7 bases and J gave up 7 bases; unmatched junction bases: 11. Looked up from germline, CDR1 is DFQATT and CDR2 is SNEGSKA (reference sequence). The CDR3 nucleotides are TGCAGTGTCCCGACCGGGAGGGAAGGGACCCAGTACTTC. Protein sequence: CSVPTGREGTQYF.

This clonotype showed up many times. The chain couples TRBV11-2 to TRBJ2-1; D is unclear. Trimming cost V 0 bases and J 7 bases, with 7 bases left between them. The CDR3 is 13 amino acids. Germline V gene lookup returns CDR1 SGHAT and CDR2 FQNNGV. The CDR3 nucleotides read TGTGCCAGCAGCTTAGATCGGTCTAATGAGCAGTTCTTC. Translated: CASSLDRSNEQFF.

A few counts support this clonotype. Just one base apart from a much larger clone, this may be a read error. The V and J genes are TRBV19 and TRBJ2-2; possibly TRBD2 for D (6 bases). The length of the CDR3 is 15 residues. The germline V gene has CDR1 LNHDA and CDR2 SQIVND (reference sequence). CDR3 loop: CASSIGFQNTGGLFF. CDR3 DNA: TGTGCCAGTAGTATAGGATTCCAGAACACCGGGGGGCTGTTTTTT. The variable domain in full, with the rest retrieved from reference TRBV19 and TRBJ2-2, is DGGITQSPKYLFRKEGQNVTLSCEQNLNHDAMYWYRQDPGQGLRLIYYSQIVNDFQKGDIAEGYSVSREKKESFPLTVTSAQKNPTAFYLCASSIGFQNTGGLFFGEGSRLTVL.

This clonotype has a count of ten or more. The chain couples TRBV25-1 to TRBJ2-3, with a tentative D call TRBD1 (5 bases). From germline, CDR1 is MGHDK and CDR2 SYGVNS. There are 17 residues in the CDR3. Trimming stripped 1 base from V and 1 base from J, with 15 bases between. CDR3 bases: TGTGCCAGCAGTGAATCTTATAGGGGCTTTGGCACAGATACGCAGTATTTT. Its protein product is CASSESYRGFGTDTQYF. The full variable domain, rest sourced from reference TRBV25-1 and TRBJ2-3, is EADIYQTPRYLVIGTGKKITLECSQTMGHDKMYWYQQDPGMELHLIHYSYGVNSTEKGDLSSESTVSRIRTEHFPLTLESARPSHTSQYLCASSESYRGFGTDTQYFGPGTRLTVL.

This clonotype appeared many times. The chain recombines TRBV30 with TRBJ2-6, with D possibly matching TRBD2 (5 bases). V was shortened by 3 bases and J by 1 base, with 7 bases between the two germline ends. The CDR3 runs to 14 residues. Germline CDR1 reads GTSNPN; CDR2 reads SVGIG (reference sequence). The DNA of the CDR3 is TGTGCCTGGAGCGGAGGTTCTGGGGCCAACGTCCTGACTTTC. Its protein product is CAWSGGSGANVLTF. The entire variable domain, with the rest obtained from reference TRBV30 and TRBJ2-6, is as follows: SQTIHQWPATLVQPVGSPLSLECTVEGTSNPNLYWYRQAAGRGLQLLFYSVGIGQISSEVPQNLSASRPQDRQFILSSKKLLLSDSGFYLCAWSGGSGANVLTFGAGSRLTVL.

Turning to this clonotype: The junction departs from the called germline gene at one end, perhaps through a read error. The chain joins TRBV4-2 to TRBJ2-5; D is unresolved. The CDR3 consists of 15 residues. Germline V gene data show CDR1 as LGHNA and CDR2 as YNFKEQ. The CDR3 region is CVSSQASRSQETQYF. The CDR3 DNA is TGTGTCAGCAGCCAAGCCTCCAGGTCTCAAGAGACCCAGTACTTC.

The CDR3 is CASSFGQGGGSYNEQFF. DNA of the CDR3: TGTGCCAGCAGTTTTGGGCAGGGAGGTGGCTCCTACAATGAGCAGTTCTTC. This chain connects TRBV27 to TRBJ2-1; a possible D gene is TRBD2 (6 bases). The CDR3 consists of 17 residues. Trimming left V 3 bases short and J 0 bases short, with 15 bases between. Germline CDR1 and CDR2: MNHEY and SMNVEV (reference sequence).

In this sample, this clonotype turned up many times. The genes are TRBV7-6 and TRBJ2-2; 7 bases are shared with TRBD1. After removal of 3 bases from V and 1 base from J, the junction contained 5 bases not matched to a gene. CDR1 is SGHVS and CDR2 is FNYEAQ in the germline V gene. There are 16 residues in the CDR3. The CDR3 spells CASSFGQVKNTGELFF. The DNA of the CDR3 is TGTGCCAGCAGCTTTGGACAGGTTAAGAACACCGGGGAGCTGTTTTTT.

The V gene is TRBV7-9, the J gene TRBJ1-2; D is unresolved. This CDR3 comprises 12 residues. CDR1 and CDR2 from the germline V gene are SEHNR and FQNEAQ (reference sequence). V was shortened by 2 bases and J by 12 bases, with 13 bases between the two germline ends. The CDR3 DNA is TGTGCCAGCAGCTTATGGCCCTCTGGAAACACCTTC. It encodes CASSLWPSGNTF.

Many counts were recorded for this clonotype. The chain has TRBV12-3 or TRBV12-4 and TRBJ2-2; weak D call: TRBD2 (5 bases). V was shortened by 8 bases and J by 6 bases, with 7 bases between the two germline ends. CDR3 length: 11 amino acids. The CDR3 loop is CASEGPGELFF. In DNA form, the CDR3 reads TGTGCCAGCGAGGGCCCCGGGGAGCTGTTTTTT.

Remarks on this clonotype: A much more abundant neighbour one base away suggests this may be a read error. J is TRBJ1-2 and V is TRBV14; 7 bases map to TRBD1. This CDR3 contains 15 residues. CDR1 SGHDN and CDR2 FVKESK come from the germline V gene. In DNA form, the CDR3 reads TGTGCCAGCAGCCAAGACAGGGGGTTCTACTATGGCCACACCTTC. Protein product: CASSQDRGFYYGHTF.

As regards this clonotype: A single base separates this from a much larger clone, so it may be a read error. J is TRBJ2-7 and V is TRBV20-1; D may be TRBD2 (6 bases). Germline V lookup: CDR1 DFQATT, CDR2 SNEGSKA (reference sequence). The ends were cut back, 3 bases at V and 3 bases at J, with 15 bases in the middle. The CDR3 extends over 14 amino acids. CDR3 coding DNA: TGCAGTGCTAGGGGGGACTCCTGGAACTACGAGCAGTACTTC. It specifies CSARGDSWNYEQYF.

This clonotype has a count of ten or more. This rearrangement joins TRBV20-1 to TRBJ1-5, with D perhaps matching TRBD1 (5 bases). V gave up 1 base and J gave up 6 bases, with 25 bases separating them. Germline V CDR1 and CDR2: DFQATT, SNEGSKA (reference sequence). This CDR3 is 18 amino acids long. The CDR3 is CSARGALRAGQWVQPQHF. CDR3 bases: TGCAGTGCTAGAGGAGCCCTCCGGGCAGGGCAATGGGTTCAGCCCCAGCATTTT.

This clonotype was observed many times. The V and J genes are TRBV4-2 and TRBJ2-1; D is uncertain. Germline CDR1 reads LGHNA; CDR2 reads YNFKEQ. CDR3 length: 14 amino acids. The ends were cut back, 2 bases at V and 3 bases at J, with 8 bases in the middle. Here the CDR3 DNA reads TGTGCCAGCAGCCAACGGGTGGGCTACAATGAGCAGTTCTTC. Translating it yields CASSQRVGYNEQFF.

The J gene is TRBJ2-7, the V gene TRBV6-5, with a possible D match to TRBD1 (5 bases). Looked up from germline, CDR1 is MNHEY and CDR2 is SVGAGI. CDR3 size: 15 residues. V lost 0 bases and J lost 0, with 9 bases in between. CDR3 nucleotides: TGTGCCAGCAGTTACTCGACCAGGGACTCCTACGAGCAGTACTTC. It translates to CASSYSTRDSYEQYF.

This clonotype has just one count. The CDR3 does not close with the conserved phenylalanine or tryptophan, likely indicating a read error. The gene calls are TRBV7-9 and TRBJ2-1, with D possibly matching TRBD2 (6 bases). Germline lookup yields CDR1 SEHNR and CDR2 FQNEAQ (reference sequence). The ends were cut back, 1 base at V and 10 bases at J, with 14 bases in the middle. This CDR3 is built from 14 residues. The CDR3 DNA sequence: TGTGCCAGCAGCTTAGAGGACTACTCCTACGAGCAGTTCCTC. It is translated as CASSLEDYSYEQFL.

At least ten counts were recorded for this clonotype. The CDR3 spells CAWDREGSHYGYTF. CDR3 DNA: TGTGCCTGGGACAGGGAGGGGTCCCACTATGGCTACACCTTC. J is TRBJ1-2 and V is TRBV30; 7 nucleotides match TRBD1. CDR1 and CDR2 (germline): GTSNPN, SVGIG (reference sequence). V lost 5 bases, J lost 3 bases, and 9 bases stayed unmatched. This CDR3 has 14 residues.

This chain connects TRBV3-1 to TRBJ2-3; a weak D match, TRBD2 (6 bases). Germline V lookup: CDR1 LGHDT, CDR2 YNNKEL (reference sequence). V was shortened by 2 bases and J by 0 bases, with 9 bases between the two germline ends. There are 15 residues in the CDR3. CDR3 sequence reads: CASSQLGLSTDTQYF. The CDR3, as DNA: TGTGCCAGCAGCCAACTGGGACTCAGCACAGATACGCAGTATTTT.